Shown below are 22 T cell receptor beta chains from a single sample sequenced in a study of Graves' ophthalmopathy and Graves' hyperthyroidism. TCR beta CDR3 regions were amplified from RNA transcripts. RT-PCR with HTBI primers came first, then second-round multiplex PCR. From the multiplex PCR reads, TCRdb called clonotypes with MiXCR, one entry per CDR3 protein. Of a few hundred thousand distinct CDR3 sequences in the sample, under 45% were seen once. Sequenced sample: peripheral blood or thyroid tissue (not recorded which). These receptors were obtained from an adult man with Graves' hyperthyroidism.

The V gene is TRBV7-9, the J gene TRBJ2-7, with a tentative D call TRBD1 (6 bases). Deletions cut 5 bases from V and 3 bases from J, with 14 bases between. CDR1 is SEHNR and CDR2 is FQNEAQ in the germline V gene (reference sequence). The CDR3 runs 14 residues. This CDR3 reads CASSIGQSHYEQYF. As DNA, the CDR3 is TGTGCCAGCAGCATCGGACAGTCGCACTACGAGCAGTACTTC.

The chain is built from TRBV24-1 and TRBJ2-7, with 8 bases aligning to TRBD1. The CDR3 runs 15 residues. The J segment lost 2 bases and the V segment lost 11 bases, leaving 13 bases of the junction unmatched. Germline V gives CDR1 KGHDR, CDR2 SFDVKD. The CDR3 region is CASSQTGGNTYEQYF. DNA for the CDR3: TGTGCCAGCAGCCAAACAGGGGGTAATACCTACGAGCAGTACTTC.

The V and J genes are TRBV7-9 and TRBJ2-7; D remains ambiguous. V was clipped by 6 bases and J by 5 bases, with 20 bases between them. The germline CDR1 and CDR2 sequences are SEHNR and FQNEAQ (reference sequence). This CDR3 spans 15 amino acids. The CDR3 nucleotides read TGTGCCAGCAGTTACTCGGCTCCACTGACCCACGAGCAGTACTTC. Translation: CASSYSAPLTHEQYF. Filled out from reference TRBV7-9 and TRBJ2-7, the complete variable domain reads DTGVSQNPRHKITKRGQNVTFRCDPISEHNRLYWYRQTLGQGPEFLTYFQNEAQLEKSRLLSDRFSAERPKGSFSTLEIQRTEQGDSAMYLCASSYSAPLTHEQYFGPGTRLTVT.

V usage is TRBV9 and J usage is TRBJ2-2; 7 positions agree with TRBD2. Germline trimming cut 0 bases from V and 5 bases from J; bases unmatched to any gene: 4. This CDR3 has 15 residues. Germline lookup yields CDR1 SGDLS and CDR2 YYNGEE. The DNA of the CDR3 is TGTGCCAGCAGCGTAGGGGGGGGAGGAACCGGGGAGCTGTTTTTT. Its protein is CASSVGGGGTGELFF.

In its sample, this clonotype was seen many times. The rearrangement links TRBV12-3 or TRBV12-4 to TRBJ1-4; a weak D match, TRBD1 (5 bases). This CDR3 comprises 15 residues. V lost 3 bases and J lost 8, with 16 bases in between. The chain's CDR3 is CASSLFQGVGEKLFF. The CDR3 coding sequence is TGTGCCAGCAGTTTGTTCCAGGGCGTAGGAGAAAAACTGTTTTTT.

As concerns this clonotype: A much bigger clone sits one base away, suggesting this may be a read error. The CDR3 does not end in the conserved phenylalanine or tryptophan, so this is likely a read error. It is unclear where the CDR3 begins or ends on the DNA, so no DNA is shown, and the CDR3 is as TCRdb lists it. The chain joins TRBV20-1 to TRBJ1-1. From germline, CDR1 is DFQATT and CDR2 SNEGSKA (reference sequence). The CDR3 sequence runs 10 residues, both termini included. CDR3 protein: CSARERRTFL.

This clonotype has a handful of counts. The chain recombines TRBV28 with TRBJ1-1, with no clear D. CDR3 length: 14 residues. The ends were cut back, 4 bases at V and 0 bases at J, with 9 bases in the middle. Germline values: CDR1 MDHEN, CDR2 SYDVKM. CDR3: CASSSGSLNTEAFF. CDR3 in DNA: TGTGCCAGCAGTTCGGGCAGCTTGAACACTGAAGCTTTCTTT.

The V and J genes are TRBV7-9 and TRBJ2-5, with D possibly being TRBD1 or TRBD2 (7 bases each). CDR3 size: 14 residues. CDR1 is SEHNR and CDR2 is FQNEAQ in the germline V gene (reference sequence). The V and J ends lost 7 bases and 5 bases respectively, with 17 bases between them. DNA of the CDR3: TGTGCCAGCATTCTGGGGACAGCGGGGGAGACCCAGTACTTC. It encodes CASILGTAGETQYF.

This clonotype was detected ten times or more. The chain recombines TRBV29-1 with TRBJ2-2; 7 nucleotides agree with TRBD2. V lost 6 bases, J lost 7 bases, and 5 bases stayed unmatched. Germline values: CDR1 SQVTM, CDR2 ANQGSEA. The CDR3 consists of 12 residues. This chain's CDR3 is CSVGLDRGELFF. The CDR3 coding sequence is TGCAGCGTAGGACTAGATCGCGGGGAGCTGTTTTTT.

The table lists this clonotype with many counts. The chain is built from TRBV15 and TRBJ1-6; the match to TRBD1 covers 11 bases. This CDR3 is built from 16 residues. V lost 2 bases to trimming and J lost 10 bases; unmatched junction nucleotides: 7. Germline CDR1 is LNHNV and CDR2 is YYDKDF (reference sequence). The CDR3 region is CATSRSRTGGGSPLHF. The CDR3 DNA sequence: TGTGCCACCAGCAGAAGTCGGACAGGGGGCGGCTCACCCCTCCACTTT.

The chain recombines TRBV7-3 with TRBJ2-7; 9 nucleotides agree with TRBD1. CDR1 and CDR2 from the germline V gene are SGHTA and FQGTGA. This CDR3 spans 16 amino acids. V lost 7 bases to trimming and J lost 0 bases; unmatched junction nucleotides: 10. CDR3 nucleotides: TGTGCCAGCAACAGAGGACAGGGGCCGAGCTCCTACGAGCAGTACTTC. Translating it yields CASNRGQGPSSYEQYF.

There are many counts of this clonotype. The CDR3, as DNA: TGCGCCAGCAGCCCAGCGGGGTTACAAGAGACCCAGTACTTC. Amino acid sequence: CASSPAGLQETQYF. This chain links TRBV5-1 with TRBJ2-5, with 7 bases that match TRBD2. CDR3 size: 14 residues. V shed 4 bases and J 2 bases; nucleotides not matched to a gene: 5. Germline values: CDR1 SGHRS, CDR2 YFSETQ.

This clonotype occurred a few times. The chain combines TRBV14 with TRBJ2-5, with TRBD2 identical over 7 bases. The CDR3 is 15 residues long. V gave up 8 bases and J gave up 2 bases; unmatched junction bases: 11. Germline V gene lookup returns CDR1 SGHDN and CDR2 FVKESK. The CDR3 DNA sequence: TGTGCCAGCTCACCAACGGGACTACCGCAAGAGACCCAGTACTTC. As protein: CASSPTGLPQETQYF.

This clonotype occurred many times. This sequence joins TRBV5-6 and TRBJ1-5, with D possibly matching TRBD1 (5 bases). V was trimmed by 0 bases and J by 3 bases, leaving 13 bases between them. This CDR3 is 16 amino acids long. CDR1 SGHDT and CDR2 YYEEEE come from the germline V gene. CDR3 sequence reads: CASSLAGTEANQPQHF. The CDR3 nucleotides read TGTGCCAGCAGCTTGGCTGGGACTGAGGCCAATCAGCCCCAGCATTTT.

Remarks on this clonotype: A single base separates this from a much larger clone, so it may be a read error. CDR3 sequence: CSARDDRGRSQPQDF. CDR3 DNA: TGCAGTGCTAGAGATGACAGGGGCCGGAGTCAGCCCCAGGATTTT. The chain joins TRBV20-1 to TRBJ1-5, with 8 bases lining up with TRBD1. The CDR3 length is 15 residues. CDR1 and CDR2 from the germline V gene are DFQATT and SNEGSKA (reference sequence).

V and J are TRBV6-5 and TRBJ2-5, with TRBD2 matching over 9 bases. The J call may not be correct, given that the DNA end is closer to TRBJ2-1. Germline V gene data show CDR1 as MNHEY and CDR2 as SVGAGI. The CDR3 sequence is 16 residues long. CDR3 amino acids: CASSFPLAGLYNEQFF. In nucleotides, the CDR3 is TGTGCCAGCAGTTTCCCTCTAGCGGGGCTCTACAATGAGCAGTTCTTC.

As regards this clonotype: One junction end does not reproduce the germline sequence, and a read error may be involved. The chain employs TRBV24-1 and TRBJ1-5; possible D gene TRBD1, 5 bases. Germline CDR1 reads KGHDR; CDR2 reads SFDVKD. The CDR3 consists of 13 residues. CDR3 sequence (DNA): TGTGCCAGCAGTAAGGGACGGGGGCAGCCCCAGCATTTT. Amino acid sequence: CASSKGRGQPQHF.

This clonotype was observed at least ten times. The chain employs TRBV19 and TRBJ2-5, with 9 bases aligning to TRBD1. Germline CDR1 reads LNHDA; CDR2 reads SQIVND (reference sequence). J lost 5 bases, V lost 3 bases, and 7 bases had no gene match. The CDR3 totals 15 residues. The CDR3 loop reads CASSIGTGIDETQYF. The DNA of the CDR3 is TGTGCCAGTAGTATCGGGACAGGGATTGATGAGACCCAGTACTTC.

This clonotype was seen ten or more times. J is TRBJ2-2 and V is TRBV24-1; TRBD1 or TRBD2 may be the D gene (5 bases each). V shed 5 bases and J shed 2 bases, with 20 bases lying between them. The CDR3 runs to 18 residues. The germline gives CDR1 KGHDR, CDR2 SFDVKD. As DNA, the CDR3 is TGTGCCACCAGTGGTTTACCATTCGGGGCTTTTAACACCGGGGAGCTGTTTTTT. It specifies CATSGLPFGAFNTGELFF.

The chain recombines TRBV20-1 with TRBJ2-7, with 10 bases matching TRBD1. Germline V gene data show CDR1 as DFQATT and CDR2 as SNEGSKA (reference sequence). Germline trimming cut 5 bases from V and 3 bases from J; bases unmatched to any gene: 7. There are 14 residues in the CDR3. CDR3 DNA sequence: TGCAGTGCTTCCGGGACAGGGGAACTCTACGAGCAGTACTTC. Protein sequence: CSASGTGELYEQYF.

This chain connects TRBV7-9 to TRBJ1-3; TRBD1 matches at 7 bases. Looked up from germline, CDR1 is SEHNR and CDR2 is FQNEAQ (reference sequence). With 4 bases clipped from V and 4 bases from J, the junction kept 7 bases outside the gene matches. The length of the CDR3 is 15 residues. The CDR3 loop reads CASSSSQGTGNTIYF. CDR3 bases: TGTGCCAGCAGCTCTTCACAGGGGACGGGAAACACCATATATTTT.

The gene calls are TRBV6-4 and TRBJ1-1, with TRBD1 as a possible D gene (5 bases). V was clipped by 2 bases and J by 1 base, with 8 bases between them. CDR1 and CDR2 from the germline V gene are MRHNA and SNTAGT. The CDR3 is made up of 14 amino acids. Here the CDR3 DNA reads TGTGCCAGCAGTGACGGGGGTTGGAACACTGAAGCTTTCTTT. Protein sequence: CASSDGGWNTEAFF.